This T cell receptor (beta chain) originates from a study of T cells in Graves' hyperthyroidism and ophthalmopathy. Germline CDR1 SGHNT, CDR2 YYREEE (reference sequence). V lost 5 bases to trimming and J lost 6 bases, with 12 bases between them. The CDR3 consists of 12 residues. Authors of the study amplified TCR beta CDR3 regions from RNA transcripts. HTBI primers were employed in a first-round RT-PCR of the TCR CDR3. Each CDR3 protein is one row after TCRdb ran MiXCR on the multiplex PCR reads. Of 500,000 to 650,000 distinct CDR3 sequences in the sample, more than 15% were seen once. The source of this sequence is a young woman with Graves' ophthalmopathy. Material for sequencing was blood. J is TRBJ2-7 and V is TRBV5-4, with a weak D call TRBD1 (6 bases). The CDR3 here is CASSFPRGEQYF. The CDR3 nucleotides read TGTGCCAGCAGTTTCCCCAGGGGCGAGCAGTACTTC.